The present T cell receptor beta chain was sequenced within a study of human T cells and chemical hapten exposure. Study in general: From small differences in pooled library volume came most of the variation in per-sample TCR yields.

In its sample, this clonotype was seen many times. In TCRdb, the RACE reads were re-called with MiXCR into one record per CDR3 protein. The sample gives some 51,000 distinct CDR3 sequences, about 9.2% of which show up once; roughly 13% is in the top ten. V lost 10 bases and J 3 bases, leaving 15 bases between the germline ends. Per germline, CDR1 SNHLY and CDR2 FYNNEI. The CDR3 consists of 13 residues. Time point of the sample: pre-sensitization, week 0. Regarding treatment: therapeutic diphenylcyclopropenone sensitization with weekly scalp DPC. This sequence joins TRBV2 and TRBJ2-5, with D hard to call. Sequenced here: whole blood, sampled in connection with sensitization to the hapten diphenylcyclopropenone (DPC). The clonotype was recovered from a middle-aged woman with alopecia areata. Some clones in this sample may be carry-over from other donors' samples. In DNA, the CDR3 is TGTGCCATCAGCCTGACTTCTAAAGAGACCCAGTACTTC. Translated, it gives CAISLTSKETQYF.